These 25 T cell receptor beta chains share one sample of origin, sequenced in a study of T cell responses to AZD1222 COVID-19 vaccine (dated by TCRdb to the early 2020s). The library relied on the immunoSEQ multiplex PCR assay. TCRdb holds this immuneACCESS table with in-frame rearrangements only. Some clones are missing; in checked studies, unresolved V genes explain under half, and the rest has no known cause. The sample has about 130,000 clones on record, around 90% of them singletons. The top ten hold less than 2% of the sample. What this sample's time point label stands for: about 28 days (+/-7) after the second vaccine dose. The sample was peripheral blood, taken 28 days after the second AZD1222 dose. The receptor source for this set is an adult who received the AZD1222 COVID-19 vaccine.

This chain uses TRBV20-1 with TRBJ2-7; 7 nucleotides align to TRBD2. The CDR3 is made up of 11 amino acids. Looked up from germline, CDR1 is DFQATT and CDR2 is SNEGSKA (reference sequence). Trimming at V came to 6 bases and at J to 5 bases, leaving 4 bases not matched to a gene. CDR3 sequence: CSARDYDEQYF. The CDR3 region has the DNA TGCAGTGCAAGGGACTACGACGAGCAGTACTTC.

The chain carries TRBV7-9 and TRBJ1-1; the D gene is possibly TRBD1 (6 bases). Germline assignment: CDR1 SEHNR and CDR2 FQNEAQ (reference sequence). The CDR3 is 16 residues long. V lost 7 bases, J lost 0 bases, and 18 bases lay in between. This CDR3 reads CASTTQRGTLNTEAFF. The CDR3 coding sequence is TGTGCCAGCACCACGCAAAGGGGGACGCTGAACACTGAAGCTTTCTTT.

The gene calls are TRBV29-1 and TRBJ1-3, with D unresolved. The CDR3 extends over 12 amino acids. The ends were cut back, 5 bases at V and 4 bases at J, with 9 bases in the middle. Germline values: CDR1 SQVTM, CDR2 ANQGSEA. The DNA of the CDR3 is TGCAGCGTTCAAGGGAACGGAAACACCATATATTTT. It is translated as CSVQGNGNTIYF.

The chain uses TRBV9 and TRBJ1-4, with D possibly matching TRBD1 (6 bases). Germline values: CDR1 SGDLS, CDR2 YYNGEE. Trimming shortened V by 2 bases and J by 7 bases, and 15 bases separated the two germline ends. This CDR3 contains 15 residues. The CDR3 spells CASSVGPGAREKLFF. In nucleotides, the CDR3 is TGTGCCAGCAGCGTTGGTCCGGGGGCGCGTGAAAAACTGTTTTTT.

The chain joins TRBV30 to TRBJ2-7, with a weak D call TRBD1 (6 bases). Looked up from germline, CDR1 is GTSNPN and CDR2 is SVGIG (reference sequence). The CDR3 loop spans 11 amino acids. Between the trimmed V and J ends, which lost 8 bases and 1 base, there was a span of 9 bases. In DNA, the CDR3 is TGTGCCGGCAGGGGTTCCTACGAGCAGTACTTC. Its translation: CAGRGSYEQYF.

This clone has a single count. V is TRBV7-8 and J is TRBJ2-1; 7 bases match TRBD2. Looked up from germline, CDR1 is SGHVS and CDR2 is FQNEAQ. V was clipped by 1 base and J by 5 bases; unmatched bases: 2. This CDR3 is 14 amino acids long. The CDR3 loop is CASSLELANNEQFF. CDR3 nucleotides: TGTGCCAGCAGCTTAGAACTAGCGAACAATGAGCAGTTCTTC.

This clone has just one count. Here the CDR3 DNA reads TGTGCCAGTTGGGGTCGCAACAGGGGTTGGACTGAAGCTTTCTTT. This codes for CASWGRNRGWTEAFF. The rearrangement joins TRBV19 to TRBJ1-1, with TRBD1 matching over 7 bases. V was pared by 8 bases and J by 5 bases, with 14 bases of the junction left unmatched. This CDR3 spans 15 amino acids. Germline V gives CDR1 LNHDA, CDR2 SQIVND (reference sequence). Full variable domain (remainder filled in from reference TRBV19 and TRBJ1-1): DGGITQSPKYLFRKEGQNVTLSCEQNLNHDAMYWYRQDPGQGLRLIYYSQIVNDFQKGDIAEGYSVSREKKESFPLTVTSAQKNPTAFYLCASWGRNRGWTEAFFGQGTRLTVV.

CDR3 DNA sequence: TGTGCCAGCTCACGTCAGGGGGATGAAAAACTGTTTTTT. This codes for CASSRQGDEKLFF. The rearrangement links TRBV18 to TRBJ1-4; 7 bases are a match to TRBD1. V trimming: 4 bases; J trimming: 6 bases; junction bases outside the gene matches: 2. There are 13 residues in the CDR3. Per the germline V gene, CDR1 is KGHSH and CDR2 is LQKENI.

The chain recombines TRBV15 with TRBJ2-2; 7 nucleotides align to TRBD1. Germline lookup yields CDR1 LNHNV and CDR2 YYDKDF (reference sequence). The length of the CDR3 is 18 residues. Trimming cost V 0 bases and J 9 bases; bases outside gene matches: 16. The CDR3 loop reads CATSRDRGQWTQGRELFF. For the CDR3, the DNA is TGTGCCACCAGCAGAGATCGGGGACAGTGGACCCAAGGGCGGGAGCTGTTTTTT.

The J gene is TRBJ2-4, the V gene TRBV5-4; D not certain. Trimming pared 0 bases from V and 5 bases from J, leaving 6 bases between. Germline V gene data show CDR1 as SGHNT and CDR2 as YYREEE (reference sequence). The CDR3 is 13 residues long. The CDR3 spells CASSLAGENIQYF. DNA for the CDR3: TGTGCCAGCAGCTTGGCCGGAGAAAACATTCAGTACTTC.

This clone was picked up many times. The chain is built from TRBV30 and TRBJ1-5; a weak D match, TRBD1 (6 bases). With 2 bases removed from V and 4 bases from J, the gap between germline ends came to 15 bases. In germline, CDR1 is GTSNPN, CDR2 SVGIG (reference sequence). CDR3 length equals 15 residues. The chain's CDR3 is CAWSPGTHENQPQHF. The CDR3 bases are TGTGCCTGGAGTCCCGGGACACATGAAAATCAGCCCCAGCATTTT.

V gene TRBV6-4 combines with J gene TRBJ1-5; possible D gene TRBD1, 5 bases. This CDR3 contains 15 residues. Germline V gene data show CDR1 as MRHNA and CDR2 as SNTAGT. Trimming took off 5 bases at V and 9 bases at J, with 20 bases between the two ends. The CDR3 nucleotides read TGTGCCAGCAGTAAGGCCTCAGGTGAGGGGTGGCCCCAGCATTTT. Its translation is CASSKASGEGWPQHF.

A word on this clone: Different DNA sequences within this sample yield the same CDR3. The chain uses TRBV27 and TRBJ2-1, with 8 bases aligning to TRBD1. The CDR3 runs to 13 residues. Trimming cost V 6 bases and J 7 bases; bases outside gene matches: 5. Germline V lookup: CDR1 MNHEY, CDR2 SMNVEV (reference sequence). This chain's CDR3 is CASRTGAVNEQFF. CDR3 coding DNA: TGTGCCAGCAGGACAGGGGCGGTTAATGAGCAGTTCTTC.

The V gene is TRBV30, the J gene TRBJ1-6; D possibly corresponds to TRBD1 (5 bases). V shed 0 bases and J shed 8 bases, with 14 bases lying between them. Germline V gene lookup returns CDR1 GTSNPN and CDR2 SVGIG (reference sequence). The CDR3 has 15 residues. The CDR3 region is CAWSVVKSGDSPLHF. The CDR3 nucleotides read TGTGCCTGGAGTGTCGTTAAATCGGGGGATTCACCCCTCCACTTT.

The V and J genes are TRBV29-1 and TRBJ2-7; TRBD2 matches 7 bases. Germline CDR1 is SQVTM and CDR2 is ANQGSEA. The CDR3 loop spans 13 amino acids. With 3 bases clipped from V and 1 base from J, the junction kept 3 bases outside the gene matches. CDR3 in DNA: TGCAGCGTTGAGGCTAGCGGTTCCTACGAGCAGTACTTC. Its translation is CSVEASGSYEQYF.

The chain recombines TRBV27 with TRBJ1-6; TRBD1 might be the D (6 bases). V gave up 7 bases and J gave up 9 bases, with 16 bases separating them. In germline, CDR1 is MNHEY, CDR2 SMNVEV (reference sequence). The CDR3 is 14 residues long. The CDR3 DNA follows: TGTGCCAGCACGTTATTGGGACATGGTTCACCCCTCCACTTT. It translates to CASTLLGHGSPLHF.

This chain uses TRBV9 with TRBJ1-3; TRBD1 matches 8 bases. V was pared by 9 bases and J by 4 bases, with 6 bases of the junction left unmatched. The germline V gene has CDR1 SGDLS and CDR2 YYNGEE. The CDR3 sequence is 13 residues long. The CDR3 here is CATRRDRGNTIYF. As DNA, the CDR3 is TGTGCCACCCGTCGGGACAGGGGAAACACCATATATTTT.

The genes are TRBV2 and TRBJ2-3, with D possibly being TRBD1 (6 bases). V was cut by 2 bases and J by 2 bases, with 11 bases left in between. The CDR3 consists of 15 residues. Germline-derived CDR1 and CDR2 are SNHLY and FYNNEI. For the CDR3, the DNA is TGTGCCAGCAGTGAACAGGGGCAAGCCACAGATACGCAGTATTTT. Its protein product is CASSEQGQATDTQYF.

The CDR3 sequence is CASSLPGGYSYGYTF. DNA of the CDR3: TGTGCCAGCAGCCTTCCGGGGGGCTACTCCTATGGCTACACCTTC. The J gene is TRBJ1-2, the V gene TRBV7-9; TRBD1 might be the D (6 bases). The V and J ends lost 5 bases and 4 bases respectively, with 17 bases between them. CDR1 SEHNR and CDR2 FQNEAQ come from the germline V gene (reference sequence). The CDR3 is made up of 15 amino acids.

This chain links TRBV19 with TRBJ1-1; D gene ambiguous. Trimming took off 6 bases at V and 1 base at J, with 12 bases between the two ends. The germline gives CDR1 LNHDA, CDR2 SQIVND (reference sequence). The CDR3 has 14 residues. The CDR3 bases are TGTGCCAGTAGCTTCGGACGGACGAACACTGAAGCTTTCTTT. Translated, it gives CASSFGRTNTEAFF.

The gene calls are TRBV4-1 and TRBJ1-1; the D is unclear. V was cut by 0 bases and J by 14 bases, with 19 bases left in between. The CDR3 consists of 14 residues. Germline lookup yields CDR1 MGHRA and CDR2 YSYEKL. The CDR3 is CASSQDSRIPVEFF. In DNA, the CDR3 is TGCGCCAGCAGCCAAGATTCCAGGATCCCAGTTGAATTCTTT.

This clone was seen a single time. The rearrangement joins TRBV5-1 to TRBJ1-1, with 9 nucleotides matching TRBD1. From germline, CDR1 is SGHRS and CDR2 YFSETQ. The length of the CDR3 is 15 residues. V trimming: 6 bases; J trimming: 0 bases; junction bases outside the gene matches: 6. CDR3 protein: CASTWTGALNTEAFF. In nucleotides, the CDR3 is TGCGCCAGCACCTGGACAGGGGCCCTGAACACTGAAGCTTTCTTT.

J is TRBJ2-2 and V is TRBV7-9, with 7 bases matching TRBD2. The germline CDR1 and CDR2 sequences are SEHNR and FQNEAQ (reference sequence). The CDR3 totals 14 residues. With 2 bases clipped from V and 6 bases from J, the junction kept 3 bases outside the gene matches. CDR3 DNA sequence: TGTGCCAGCAGCTTAATTGCGGGGGCCGGGGAGCTGTTTTTT. It encodes CASSLIAGAGELFF.

The gene calls are TRBV5-1 and TRBJ1-1; D unclear. Per the germline V gene, CDR1 is SGHRS and CDR2 is YFSETQ. Trimming cost V 4 bases and J 1 base, with 14 bases left between them. This CDR3 contains 15 residues. The CDR3 protein is CASSTSLTGNTEAFF. The CDR3 DNA follows: TGCGCCAGCAGCACGAGTCTCACCGGGAACACTGAAGCTTTCTTT.

The count of this clone is one. The rearrangement links TRBV20-1 to TRBJ1-5; TRBD1 is a possible D gene (5 bases). Germline V gives CDR1 DFQATT, CDR2 SNEGSKA (reference sequence). The CDR3 sequence is 16 residues long. V was trimmed by 3 bases and J by 2 bases, leaving 17 bases between them. CDR3 DNA sequence: TGCAGTGCTAGTCCCATAGGGGAACGGGGCAATCAGCCCCAGCATTTT. Encoded protein: CSASPIGERGNQPQHF.